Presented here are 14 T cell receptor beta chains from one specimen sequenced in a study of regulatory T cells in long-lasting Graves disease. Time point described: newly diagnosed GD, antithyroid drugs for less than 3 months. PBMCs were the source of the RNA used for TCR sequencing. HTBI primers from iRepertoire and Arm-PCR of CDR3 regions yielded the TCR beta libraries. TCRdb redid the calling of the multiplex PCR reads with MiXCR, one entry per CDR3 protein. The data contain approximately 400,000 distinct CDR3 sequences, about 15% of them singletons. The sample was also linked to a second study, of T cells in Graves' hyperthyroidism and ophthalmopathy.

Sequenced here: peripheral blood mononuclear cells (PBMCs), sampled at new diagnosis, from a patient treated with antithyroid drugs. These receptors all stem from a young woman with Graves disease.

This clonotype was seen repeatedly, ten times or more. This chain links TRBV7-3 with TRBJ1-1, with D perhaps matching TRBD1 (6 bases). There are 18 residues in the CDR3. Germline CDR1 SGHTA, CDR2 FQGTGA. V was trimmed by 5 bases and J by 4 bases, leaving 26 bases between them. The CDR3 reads CASSDLTPEGGRGTEAFF. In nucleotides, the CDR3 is TGTGCCAGCAGCGATTTAACGCCCGAGGGGGGGCGAGGCACTGAAGCTTTCTTT.

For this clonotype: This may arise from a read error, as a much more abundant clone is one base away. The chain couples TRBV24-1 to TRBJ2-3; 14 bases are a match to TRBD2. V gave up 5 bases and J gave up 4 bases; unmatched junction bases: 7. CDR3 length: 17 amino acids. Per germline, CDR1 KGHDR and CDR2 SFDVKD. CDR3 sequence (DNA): TGTGCCACCAGTGGCCCGGGACTAGCGGGAGTCGCAGATACGCAGTATTTT. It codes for CATSGPGLAGVADTQYF.

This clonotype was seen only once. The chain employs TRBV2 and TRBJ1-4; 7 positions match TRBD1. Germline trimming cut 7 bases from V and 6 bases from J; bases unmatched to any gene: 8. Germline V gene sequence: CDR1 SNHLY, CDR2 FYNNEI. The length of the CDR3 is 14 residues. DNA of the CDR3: TGTGCCAGCAACCGGGACAGAGACTATGAAAAACTGTTTTTT. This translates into CASNRDRDYEKLFF.

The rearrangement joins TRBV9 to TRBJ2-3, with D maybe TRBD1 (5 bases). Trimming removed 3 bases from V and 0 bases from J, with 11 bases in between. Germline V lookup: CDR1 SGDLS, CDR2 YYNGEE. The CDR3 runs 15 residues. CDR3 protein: CASSGKGPSTDTQYF. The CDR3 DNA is TGTGCCAGCAGCGGTAAGGGGCCTAGCACAGATACGCAGTATTTT. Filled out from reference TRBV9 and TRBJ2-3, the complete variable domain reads DSGVTQTPKHLITATGQRVTLRCSPRSGDLSVYWYQQSLDQGLQFLIQYYNGEERAKGNILERFSAQQFPDLHSELNLSSLELGDSALYFCASSGKGPSTDTQYFGPGTRLTVL.

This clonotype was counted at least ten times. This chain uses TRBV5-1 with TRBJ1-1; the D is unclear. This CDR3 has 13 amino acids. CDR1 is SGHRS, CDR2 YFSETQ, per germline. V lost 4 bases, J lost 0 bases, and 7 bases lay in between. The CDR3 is CASSQEVNTEAFF. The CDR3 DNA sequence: TGCGCCAGCAGCCAAGAAGTGAACACTGAAGCTTTCTTT.

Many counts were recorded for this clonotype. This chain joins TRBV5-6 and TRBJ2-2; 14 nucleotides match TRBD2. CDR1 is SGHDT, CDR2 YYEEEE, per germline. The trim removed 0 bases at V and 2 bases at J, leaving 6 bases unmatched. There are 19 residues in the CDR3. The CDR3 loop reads CASSLAVGLAGGNTGELFF. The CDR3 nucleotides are TGTGCCAGCAGCTTGGCCGTCGGACTAGCGGGAGGCAACACCGGGGAGCTGTTTTTT.

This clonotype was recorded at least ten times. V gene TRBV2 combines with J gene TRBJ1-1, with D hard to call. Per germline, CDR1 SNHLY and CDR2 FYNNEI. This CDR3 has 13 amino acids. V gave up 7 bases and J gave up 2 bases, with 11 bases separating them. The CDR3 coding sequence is TGTGCCAGCACTGGTCCTTTCAACACTGAAGCTTTCTTT. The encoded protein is CASTGPFNTEAFF.

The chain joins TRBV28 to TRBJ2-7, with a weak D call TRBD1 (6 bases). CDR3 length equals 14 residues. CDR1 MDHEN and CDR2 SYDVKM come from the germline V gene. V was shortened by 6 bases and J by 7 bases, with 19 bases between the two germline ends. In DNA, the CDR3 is TGTGCCAGCAGAAGGGGGACGGATCCCTTAGAGCAGTACTTC. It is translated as CASRRGTDPLEQYF.

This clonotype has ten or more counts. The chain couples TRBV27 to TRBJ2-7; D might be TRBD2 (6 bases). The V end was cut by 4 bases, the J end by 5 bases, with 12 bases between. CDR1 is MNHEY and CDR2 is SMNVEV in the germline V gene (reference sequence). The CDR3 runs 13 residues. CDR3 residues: CASSSPGGDEQYF. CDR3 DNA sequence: TGTGCCAGCAGTTCGCCCGGGGGTGACGAGCAGTACTTC.

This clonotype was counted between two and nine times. The chain's CDR3 is CSARDNQPQHF. The CDR3 coding sequence is TGCAGTGCTAGGGATAATCAGCCCCAGCATTTT. The chain has TRBV20-1 and TRBJ1-5; D ambiguous. Germline-derived CDR1 and CDR2 are DFQATT and SNEGSKA (reference sequence). The CDR3 sequence is 11 residues long. Trimming shortened V by 3 bases and J by 4 bases, and 4 bases separated the two germline ends.

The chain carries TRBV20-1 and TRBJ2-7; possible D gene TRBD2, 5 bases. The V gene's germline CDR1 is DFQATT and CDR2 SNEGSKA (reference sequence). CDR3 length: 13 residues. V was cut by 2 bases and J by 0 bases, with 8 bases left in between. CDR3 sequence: CSARQAVSYEQYF. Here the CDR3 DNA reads TGCAGTGCTAGACAAGCGGTCTCCTACGAGCAGTACTTC.

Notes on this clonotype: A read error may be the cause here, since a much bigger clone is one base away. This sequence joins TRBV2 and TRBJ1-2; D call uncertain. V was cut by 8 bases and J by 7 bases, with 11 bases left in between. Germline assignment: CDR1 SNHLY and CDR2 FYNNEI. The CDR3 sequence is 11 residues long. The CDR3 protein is CASYGYCGYTF. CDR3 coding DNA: TGTGCCAGCTACGGCTACTGTGGCTACACCTTC.

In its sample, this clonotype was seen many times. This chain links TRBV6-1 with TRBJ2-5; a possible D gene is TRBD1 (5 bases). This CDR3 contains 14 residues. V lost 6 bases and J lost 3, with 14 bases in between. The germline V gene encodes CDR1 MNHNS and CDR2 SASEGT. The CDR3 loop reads CASRGIDSKETQYF. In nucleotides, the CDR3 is TGTGCCAGCAGGGGAATCGACAGTAAAGAGACCCAGTACTTC.

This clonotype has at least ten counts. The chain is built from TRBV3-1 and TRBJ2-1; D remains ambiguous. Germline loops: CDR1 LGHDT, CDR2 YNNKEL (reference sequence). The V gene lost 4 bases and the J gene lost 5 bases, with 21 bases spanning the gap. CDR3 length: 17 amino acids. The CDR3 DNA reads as TGTGCCAGCAGCCCAGACCTCCCGAGAGGCCTCGACAATGAGCAGTTCTTC. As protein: CASSPDLPRGLDNEQFF.